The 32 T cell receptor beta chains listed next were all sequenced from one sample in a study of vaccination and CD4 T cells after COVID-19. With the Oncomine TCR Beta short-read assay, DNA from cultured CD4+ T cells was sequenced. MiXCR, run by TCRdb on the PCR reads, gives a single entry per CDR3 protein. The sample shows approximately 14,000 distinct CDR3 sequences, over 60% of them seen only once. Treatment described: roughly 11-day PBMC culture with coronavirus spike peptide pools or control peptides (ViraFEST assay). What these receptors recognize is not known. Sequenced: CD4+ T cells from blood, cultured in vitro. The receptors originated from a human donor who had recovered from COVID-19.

As DNA, the CDR3 is TGTGCCAGCAGCCCGGACGGAATTAACACTGAAGCTTTCTTT. Amino acid sequence: CASSPDGINTEAFF. The V and J genes are TRBV7-2 and TRBJ1-1; the D is unclear. Germline V CDR1 and CDR2: SGHTA, FQGNSA. Trimming stripped 5 bases from V and 2 bases from J, with 12 bases between. This CDR3 spans 14 amino acids.

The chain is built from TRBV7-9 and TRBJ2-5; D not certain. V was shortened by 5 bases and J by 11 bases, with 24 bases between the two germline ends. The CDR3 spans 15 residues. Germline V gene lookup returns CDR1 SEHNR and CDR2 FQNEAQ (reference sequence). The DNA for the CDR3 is TGTGCCAGCAGCACCCCCTTAGCACGTTCCTTCGGACAGTACTTC. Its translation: CASSTPLARSFGQYF.

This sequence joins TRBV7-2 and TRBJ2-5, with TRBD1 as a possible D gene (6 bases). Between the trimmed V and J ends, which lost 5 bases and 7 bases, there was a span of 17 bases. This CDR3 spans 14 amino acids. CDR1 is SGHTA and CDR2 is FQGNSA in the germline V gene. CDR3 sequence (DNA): TGTGCCAGCAGCCCCCCGGCAGGGGAAGGGACCCAGTACTTC. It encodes CASSPPAGEGTQYF.

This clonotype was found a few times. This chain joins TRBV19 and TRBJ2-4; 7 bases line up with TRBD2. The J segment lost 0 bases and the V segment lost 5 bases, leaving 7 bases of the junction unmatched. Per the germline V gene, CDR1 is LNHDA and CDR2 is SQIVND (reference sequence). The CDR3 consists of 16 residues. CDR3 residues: CASSRRGDLAKNIQYF. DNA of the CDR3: TGTGCCAGTAGTCGCCGGGGGGACCTAGCCAAAAACATTCAGTACTTC.

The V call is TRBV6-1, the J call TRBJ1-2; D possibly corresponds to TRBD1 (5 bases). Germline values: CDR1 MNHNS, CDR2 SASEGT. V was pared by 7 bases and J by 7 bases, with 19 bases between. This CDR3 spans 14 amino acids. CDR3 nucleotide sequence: TGTGCCAGCACCGATCAGGGCCGTATCCTTGGCTACACCTTC. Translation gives CASTDQGRILGYTF.

DNA of the CDR3: TGTGCCAGCAGTCCGGGACAGCGGTATAATTCACCCCTCCACTTT. Its translation is CASSPGQRYNSPLHF. The chain couples TRBV6-1 to TRBJ1-6; 7 bases are a match to TRBD1. V gave up 5 bases and J gave up 4 bases; unmatched junction bases: 5. The CDR3 is 15 residues long. Germline loops: CDR1 MNHNS, CDR2 SASEGT.

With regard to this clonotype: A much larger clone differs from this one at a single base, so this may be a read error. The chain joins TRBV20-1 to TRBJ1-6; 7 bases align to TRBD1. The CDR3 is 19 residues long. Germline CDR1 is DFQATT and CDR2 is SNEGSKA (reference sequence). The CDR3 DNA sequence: TGCAGTGCTCCACAGGGGACAAGTCCCAGAAGCTCCCATAATTCACCCCTCCACTTT. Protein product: CSAPQGTSPRSSHNSPLHF.

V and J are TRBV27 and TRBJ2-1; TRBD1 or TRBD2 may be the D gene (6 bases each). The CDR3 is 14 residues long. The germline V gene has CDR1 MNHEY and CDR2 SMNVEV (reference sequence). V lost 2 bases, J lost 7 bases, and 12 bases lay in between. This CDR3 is CASSLLQGRNEQFF. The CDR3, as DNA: TGTGCCAGCAGTTTACTTCAGGGGAGGAATGAGCAGTTCTTC.

This CDR3 is CASSRMGVNTEAFF. Here the CDR3 DNA reads TGTGCCAGCAGCCGGATGGGGGTGAACACTGAAGCTTTCTTT. V is TRBV7-6 and J is TRBJ1-1; TRBD1 is a possible D gene (5 bases). Germline values: CDR1 SGHVS, CDR2 FNYEAQ. Trimming pared 5 bases from V and 0 bases from J, leaving 10 bases between. CDR3 size: 14 residues.

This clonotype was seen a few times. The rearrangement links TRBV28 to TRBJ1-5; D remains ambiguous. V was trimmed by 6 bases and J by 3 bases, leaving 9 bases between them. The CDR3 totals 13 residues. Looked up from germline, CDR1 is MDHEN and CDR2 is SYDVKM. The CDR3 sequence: CASRGTSNQPQHF. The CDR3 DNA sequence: TGTGCCAGCAGAGGTACCTCCAATCAGCCCCAGCATTTT.

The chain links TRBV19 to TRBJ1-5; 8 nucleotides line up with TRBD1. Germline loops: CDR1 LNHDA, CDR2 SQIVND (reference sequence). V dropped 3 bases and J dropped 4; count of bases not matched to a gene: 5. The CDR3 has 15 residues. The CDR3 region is CASSIKRQGNQPQHF. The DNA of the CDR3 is TGTGCCAGTAGTATTAAGCGACAGGGGAATCAGCCCCAGCATTTT.

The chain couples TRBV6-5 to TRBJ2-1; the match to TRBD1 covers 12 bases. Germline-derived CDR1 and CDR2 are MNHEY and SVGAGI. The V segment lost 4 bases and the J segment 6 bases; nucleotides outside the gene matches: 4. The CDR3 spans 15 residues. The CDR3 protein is CASSSGTGGLNEQFF. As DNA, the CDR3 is TGTGCCAGCAGTTCGGGGACAGGGGGCCTCAATGAGCAGTTCTTC.

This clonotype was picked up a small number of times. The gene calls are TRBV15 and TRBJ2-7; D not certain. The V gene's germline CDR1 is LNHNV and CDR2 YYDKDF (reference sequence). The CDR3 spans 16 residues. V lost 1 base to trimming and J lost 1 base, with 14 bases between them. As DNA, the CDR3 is TGTGCCACCAGCAGAGTAGGGCAGGCCGGGTCCTACGAGCAGTACTTC. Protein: CATSRVGQAGSYEQYF. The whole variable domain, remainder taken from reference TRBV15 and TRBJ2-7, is DAMVIQNPRYQVTQFGKPVTLSCSQTLNHNVMYWYQQKSSQAPKLLFHYYDKDFNNEADTPDNFQSRRPNTSFCFLDIRSPGLGDTAMYLCATSRVGQAGSYEQYFGPGTRLTVT.

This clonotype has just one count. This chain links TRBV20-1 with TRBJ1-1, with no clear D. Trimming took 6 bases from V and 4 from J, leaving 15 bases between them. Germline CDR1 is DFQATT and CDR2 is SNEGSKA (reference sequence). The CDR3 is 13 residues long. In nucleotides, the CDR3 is TGCAGTGCCTCGATCCCCACCGTCACTGAAGCTTTCTTT. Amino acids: CSASIPTVTEAFF.

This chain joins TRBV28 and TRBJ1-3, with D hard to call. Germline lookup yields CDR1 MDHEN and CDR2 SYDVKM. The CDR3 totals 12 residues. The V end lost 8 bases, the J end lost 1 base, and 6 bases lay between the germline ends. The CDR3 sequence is CASRSSGNTIYF. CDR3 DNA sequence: TGTGCCAGCCGTTCTTCTGGAAACACCATATATTTT.

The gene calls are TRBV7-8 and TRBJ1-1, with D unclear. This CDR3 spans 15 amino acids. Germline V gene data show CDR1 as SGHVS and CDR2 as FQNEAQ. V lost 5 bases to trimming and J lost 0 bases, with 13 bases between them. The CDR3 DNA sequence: TGTGCCAGCAGCCCAGGACGGTACCTGAACACTGAAGCTTTCTTT. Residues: CASSPGRYLNTEAFF.

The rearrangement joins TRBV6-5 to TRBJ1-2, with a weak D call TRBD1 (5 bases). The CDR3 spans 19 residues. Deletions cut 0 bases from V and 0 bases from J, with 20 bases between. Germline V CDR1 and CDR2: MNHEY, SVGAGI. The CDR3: CASSYSRTLSTPTNYGYTF. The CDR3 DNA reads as TGTGCCAGCAGTTACTCGAGGACATTGTCGACCCCCACTAACTATGGCTACACCTTC.

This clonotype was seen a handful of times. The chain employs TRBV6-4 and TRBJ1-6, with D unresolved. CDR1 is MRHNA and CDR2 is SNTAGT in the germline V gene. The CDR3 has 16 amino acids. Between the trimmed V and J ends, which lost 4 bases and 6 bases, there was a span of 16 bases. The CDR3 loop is CASSARWADLNSPLHF. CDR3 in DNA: TGTGCCAGCAGTGCCCGGTGGGCGGACCTTAATTCACCCCTCCACTTT.

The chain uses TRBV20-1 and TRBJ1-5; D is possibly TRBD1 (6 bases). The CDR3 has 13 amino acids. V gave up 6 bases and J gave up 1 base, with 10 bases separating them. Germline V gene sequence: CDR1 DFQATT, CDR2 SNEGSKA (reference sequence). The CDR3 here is CSAYRDSNQPQHF. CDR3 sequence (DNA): TGCAGTGCATACAGGGACAGCAATCAGCCCCAGCATTTT.

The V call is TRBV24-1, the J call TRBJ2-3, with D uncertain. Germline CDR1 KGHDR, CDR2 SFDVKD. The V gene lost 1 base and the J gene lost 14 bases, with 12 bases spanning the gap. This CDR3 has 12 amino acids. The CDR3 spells CATSDFWAMVYF. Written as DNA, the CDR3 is TGTGCCACCAGTGATTTTTGGGCTATGGTGTATTTT.

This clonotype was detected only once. The CDR3 spells CSARVGSNYGYTF. CDR3 in DNA: TGCAGTGCTAGAGTAGGTAGTAACTATGGCTACACCTTC. The chain couples TRBV20-1 to TRBJ1-2; D remains ambiguous. Germline CDR1 is DFQATT and CDR2 is SNEGSKA (reference sequence). V lost 1 base, J lost 1 base, and 7 bases lay in between. CDR3 size: 13 residues.

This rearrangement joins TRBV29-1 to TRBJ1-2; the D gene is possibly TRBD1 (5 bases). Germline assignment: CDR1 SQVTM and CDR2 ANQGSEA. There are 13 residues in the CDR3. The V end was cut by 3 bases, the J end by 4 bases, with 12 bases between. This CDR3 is CSVDWGKGYGYTF. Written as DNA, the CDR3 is TGCAGCGTTGATTGGGGGAAGGGCTATGGCTACACCTTC.

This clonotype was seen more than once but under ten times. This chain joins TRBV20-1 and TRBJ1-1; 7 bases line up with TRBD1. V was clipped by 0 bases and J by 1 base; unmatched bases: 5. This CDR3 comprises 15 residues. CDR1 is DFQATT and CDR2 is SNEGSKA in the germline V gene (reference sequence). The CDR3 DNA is TGCAGTGCTAGAGATCCAAACAGGGGGAACACTGAAGCTTTCTTT. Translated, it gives CSARDPNRGNTEAFF.

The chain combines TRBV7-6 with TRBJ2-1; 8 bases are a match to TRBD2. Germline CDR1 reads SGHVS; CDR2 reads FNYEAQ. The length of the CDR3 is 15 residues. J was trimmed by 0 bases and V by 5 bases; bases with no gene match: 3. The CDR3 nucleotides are TGTGCCAGCAGCCCGGGAGGGGGCTCCTACAATGAGCAGTTCTTC. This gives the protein CASSPGGGSYNEQFF. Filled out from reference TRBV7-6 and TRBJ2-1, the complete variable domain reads GAGVSQSPRYKVTKRGQDVALRCDPISGHVSLYWYRQALGQGPEFLTYFNYEAQQDKSGLPNDRFSAERPEGSISTLTIQRTEQRDSAMYRCASSPGGGSYNEQFFGPGTRLTVL.

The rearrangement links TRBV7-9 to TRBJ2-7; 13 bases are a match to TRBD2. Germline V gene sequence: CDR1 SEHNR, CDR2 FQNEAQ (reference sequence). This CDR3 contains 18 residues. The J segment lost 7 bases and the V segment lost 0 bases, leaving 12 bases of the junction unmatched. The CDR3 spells CASSLARLAGGSSEEQYF. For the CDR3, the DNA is TGTGCCAGCAGCTTAGCTCGACTAGCGGGAGGTTCGTCGGAAGAGCAGTACTTC.

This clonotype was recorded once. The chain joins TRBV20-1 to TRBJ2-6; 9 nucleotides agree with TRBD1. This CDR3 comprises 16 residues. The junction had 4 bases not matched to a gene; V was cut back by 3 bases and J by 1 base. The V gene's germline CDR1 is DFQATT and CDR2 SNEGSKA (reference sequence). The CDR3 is CSASGQGRSGANVLTF. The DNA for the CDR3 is TGCAGTGCTAGTGGACAGGGGAGGTCTGGGGCCAACGTCCTGACTTTC.

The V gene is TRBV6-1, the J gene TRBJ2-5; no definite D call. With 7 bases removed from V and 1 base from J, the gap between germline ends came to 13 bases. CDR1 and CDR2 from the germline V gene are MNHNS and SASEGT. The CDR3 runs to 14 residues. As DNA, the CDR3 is TGTGCCAGCACCGACTTGCGGCTCCAAGAGACCCAGTACTTC. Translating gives CASTDLRLQETQYF.

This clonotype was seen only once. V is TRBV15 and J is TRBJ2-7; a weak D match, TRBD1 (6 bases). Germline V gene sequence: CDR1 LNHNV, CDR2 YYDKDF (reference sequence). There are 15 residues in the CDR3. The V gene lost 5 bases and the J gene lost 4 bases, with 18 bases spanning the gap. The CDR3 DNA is TGTGCCACCAGCGGACTCAAGGGCAGGGGATACGAGCAGTACTTC. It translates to CATSGLKGRGYEQYF.

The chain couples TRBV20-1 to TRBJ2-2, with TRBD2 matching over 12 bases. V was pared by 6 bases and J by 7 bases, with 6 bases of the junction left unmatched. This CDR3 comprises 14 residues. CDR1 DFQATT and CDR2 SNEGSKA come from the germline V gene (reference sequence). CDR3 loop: CSAATSGRRGELFF. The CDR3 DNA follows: TGCAGTGCCGCGACTAGCGGGAGACGCGGGGAGCTGTTTTTT.

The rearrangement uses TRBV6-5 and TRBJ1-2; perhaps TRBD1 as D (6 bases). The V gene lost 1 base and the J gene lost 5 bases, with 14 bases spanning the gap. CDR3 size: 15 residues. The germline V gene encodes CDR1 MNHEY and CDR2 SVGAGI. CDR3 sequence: CASSYWAGGEYGYTF. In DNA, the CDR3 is TGTGCCAGCAGTTACTGGGCGGGGGGCGAGTATGGCTACACCTTC.

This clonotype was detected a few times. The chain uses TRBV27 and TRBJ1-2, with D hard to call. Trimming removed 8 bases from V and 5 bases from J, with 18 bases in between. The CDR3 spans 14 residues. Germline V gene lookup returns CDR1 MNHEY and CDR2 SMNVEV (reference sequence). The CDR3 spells CASGSAWARYGYTF. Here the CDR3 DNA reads TGTGCCAGCGGATCTGCTTGGGCTAGGTATGGCTACACCTTC.

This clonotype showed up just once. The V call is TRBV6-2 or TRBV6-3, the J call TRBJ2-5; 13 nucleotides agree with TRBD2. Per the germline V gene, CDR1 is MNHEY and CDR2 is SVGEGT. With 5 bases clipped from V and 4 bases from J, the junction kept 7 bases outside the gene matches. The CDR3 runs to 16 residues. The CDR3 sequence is CASSPRLAGGGETQYF. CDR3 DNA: TGTGCCAGCAGTCCACGACTAGCGGGAGGTGGAGAGACCCAGTACTTC.